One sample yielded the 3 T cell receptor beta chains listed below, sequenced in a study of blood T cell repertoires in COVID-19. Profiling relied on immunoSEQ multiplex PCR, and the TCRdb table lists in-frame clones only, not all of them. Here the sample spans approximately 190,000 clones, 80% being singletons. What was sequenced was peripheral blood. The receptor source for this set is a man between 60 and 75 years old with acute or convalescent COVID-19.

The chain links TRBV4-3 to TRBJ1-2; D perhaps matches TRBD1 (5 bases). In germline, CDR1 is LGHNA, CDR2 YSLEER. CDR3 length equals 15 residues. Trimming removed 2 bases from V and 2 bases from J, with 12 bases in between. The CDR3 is CASSQSGSLNYGYTF. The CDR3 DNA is TGCGCCAGCAGCCAATCAGGGTCCCTGAACTATGGCTACACCTTC.

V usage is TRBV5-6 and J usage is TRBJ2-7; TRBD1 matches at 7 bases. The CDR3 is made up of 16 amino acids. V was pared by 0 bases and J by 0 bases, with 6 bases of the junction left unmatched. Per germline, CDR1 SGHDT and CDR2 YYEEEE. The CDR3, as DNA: TGTGCCAGCAGCTTGGCCGGGACAGCGAGCTCCTACGAGCAGTACTTC. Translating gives CASSLAGTASSYEQYF.

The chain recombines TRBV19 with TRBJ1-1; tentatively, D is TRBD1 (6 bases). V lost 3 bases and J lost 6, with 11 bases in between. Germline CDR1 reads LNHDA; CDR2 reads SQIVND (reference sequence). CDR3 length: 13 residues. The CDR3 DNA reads TGTGCCAGTAGTATTCAGGGGATGGCTGAAGCTTTCTTT. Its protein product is CASSIQGMAEAFF.